This T cell receptor beta chain was found in a study of radiotherapy plus CTLA-4 blockade in lung cancer (dated by TCRdb to 2017 to 2018). In terms of the full investigation: Among the enrolled patients, roughly 17% had an objective response, and roughly 30% reached disease control. General findings and caveats noted by the study authors: The strongest predictors of response, as reported, were early dynamic changes in blood T cell clones along with a rise in serum interferon-beta after radiation. TCR clones derived from tumors expanded in peripheral blood after treatment with radiotherapy and ipilimumab.

The study evaluated CTLA-4 blockade (ipilimumab) given together with focal radiation therapy in patients who had chemo-refractory metastatic non-small-cell lung cancer. V is reduced by 4 bases and J by 12 bases, leaving a spacing of 11 bases between them. Its CDR3 holds 12 amino acids, cysteine through phenylalanine. Left in the record is the CDR3 DNA by itself, 36 bases read in frame from the first base. Taken from the germline V gene, the CDR1 and CDR2 loops are SGDLS and YYNGEE. To prepare the library, the immunoSEQ multiplex PCR assay was applied. TCRdb's version of the immuneACCESS table is confined to in-frame rearrangements and falls short of the full clone set. An unresolved V gene accounts for under half of the shortfall where checked; the remainder is of unknown origin. Counted in this sample were 50,000 to 70,000 clones; 77% of them appeared once. The ten biggest clones cover almost 4% of the sample.

This clone was seen just once. Its antigen remains unidentified. No much larger clone is present one base from it, and per-base qualities are unavailable. The input for sequencing was peripheral blood, taken from a patient treated with radiotherapy plus ipilimumab. The rearranged segments are TRBV9 and TRBJ1-6; confidence is insufficient to name the D gene. The TCR was taken from a human donor with non-small cell lung cancer who had a partial response to radiotherapy plus ipilimumab. The CDR3 reads CASSPPGGPLHF. The DNA sequence is as follows: TGTGCCAGCAGCCCCCCGGGTGGACCCCTCCACTTT.